The 10 T cell receptor beta chains listed next were all sequenced from one sample in a study of cytomegalovirus exposure and HLA in healthy donors. This table comes from immunoSEQ multiplex PCR, and its TCRdb copy is limited to in-frame clones, with some not included. The sample has 95,000 to 150,000 clones; 85% to 90% are singletons. The material sequenced was PBMCs. The receptors come from a woman aged 18-29 years in good health and CMV-seronegative.

There are a few counts of this clone. The chain carries TRBV5-1 and TRBJ1-2; TRBD1 aligns across 7 bases. The CDR3 runs to 12 residues. Germline lookup yields CDR1 SGHRS and CDR2 YFSETQ. V lost 5 bases, J lost 7 bases, and 5 bases stayed unmatched. DNA for the CDR3: TGCGCCAGCAGTGACCACAGGGGTGGCTACACCTTC. This codes for CASSDHRGGYTF.

The chain is built from TRBV6-1 and TRBJ2-3; 9 bases are shared with TRBD2. CDR1 is MNHNS and CDR2 is SASEGT in the germline V gene. CDR3 size: 12 residues. The V segment lost 9 bases and the J segment 4 bases; nucleotides outside the gene matches: 2. This chain's CDR3 is CASSGGADTQYF. For the CDR3, the DNA is TGTGCCAGTAGCGGGGGTGCAGATACGCAGTATTTT.

The V gene is TRBV28, the J gene TRBJ2-7; D might be TRBD2 (6 bases). Germline V CDR1 and CDR2: MDHEN, SYDVKM. V shed 6 bases and J shed 3 bases, with 15 bases lying between them. The CDR3 is 14 amino acids. The CDR3 spells CASSSGLMLYEQYF. CDR3 sequence (DNA): TGTGCCAGCAGCTCGGGACTGATGCTCTACGAGCAGTACTTC. The whole variable domain, filled in from reference TRBV28 and TRBJ2-7, reads DVKVTQSSRYLVKRTGEKVFLECVQDMDHENMFWYRQDPGLGLRLIYFSYDVKMKEKGDIPEGYSVSREKKERFSLILESASTNQTSMYLCASSSGLMLYEQYFGPGTRLTVT.

This clone was detected only once. The chain carries TRBV19 and TRBJ1-1; 9 bases line up with TRBD1. The CDR3 runs to 16 residues. The V gene end was trimmed by 3 bases and the J gene end by 5 bases; junction bases not matched to a gene: 10. Germline CDR1 is LNHDA and CDR2 is SQIVND (reference sequence). CDR3: CASSIQPGQGKTEAFF. The CDR3 region has the DNA TGTGCCAGTAGTATCCAGCCGGGACAGGGTAAAACTGAAGCTTTCTTT.

The chain is built from TRBV19 and TRBJ2-7; perhaps TRBD1 as D (5 bases). Trimming took off 3 bases at V and 4 bases at J, with 16 bases between the two ends. Germline CDR1 is LNHDA and CDR2 is SQIVND (reference sequence). This CDR3 contains 15 residues. CDR3 in amino acids: CASSINGRTRYEQYF. The CDR3 coding sequence is TGTGCCAGTAGTATCAATGGCAGGACAAGATACGAGCAGTACTTC.

Comment on this clone: One junction end does not reproduce the germline sequence, and a read error may be involved. This chain joins TRBV19 and TRBJ1-5, with D unclear. Germline CDR1 and CDR2: LNHDA and SQIVND (reference sequence). The CDR3 contains 14 residues. CDR3 DNA sequence: TGTGCCAGTAGTATAGATCGAGGCAGCTATCTTTCATCATTT. It yields the protein CASSIDRGSYLSSF.

The chain combines TRBV7-2 with TRBJ1-2; D may be TRBD1 (5 bases). Per germline, CDR1 SGHTA and CDR2 FQGNSA. This CDR3 contains 13 residues. V was pared by 5 bases and J by 8 bases, with 15 bases between. Here the CDR3 DNA reads TGTGCCAGCAGCGATCTGGACACCGTGGGCTACACCTTC. Residues: CASSDLDTVGYTF. Full variable domain (remainder filled in from reference TRBV7-2 and TRBJ1-2): GAGVSQSPSNKVTEKGKDVELRCDPISGHTALYWYRQSLGQGLEFLIYFQGNSAPDKSGLPSDRFSAERTGGSVSTLTIQRTQQEDSAVYLCASSDLDTVGYTFGSGTRLTVV.

This chain links TRBV6-5 with TRBJ2-1; perhaps TRBD2 as D (5 bases). The CDR3 covers 14 residues. The germline V gene encodes CDR1 MNHEY and CDR2 SVGAGI. V lost 2 bases, J lost 4 bases, and 9 bases lay in between. The CDR3 DNA is TGTGCCAGCAGTTACCTTAGCGAGTACAATGAGCAGTTCTTC. Protein: CASSYLSEYNEQFF.

The gene calls are TRBV18 and TRBJ2-7, with TRBD2 matching 10 bases. Trimming removed 3 bases from V and 3 bases from J; junction bases left unmatched: 2. Germline-derived CDR1 and CDR2 are KGHSH and LQKENI. The CDR3 length is 14 residues. CDR3 loop: CASSPSGGFYEQYF. CDR3 coding DNA: TGTGCCAGCTCACCTAGCGGGGGGTTCTACGAGCAGTACTTC.

The chain carries TRBV5-1 and TRBJ2-7; possibly TRBD2 for D (6 bases). Trimming cost V 0 bases and J 4 bases, with 20 bases left between them. This CDR3 spans 17 amino acids. Germline CDR1 SGHRS, CDR2 YFSETQ. The CDR3 nucleotides are TGCGCCAGCAGCTTGGTACGTAGGTCAGGGAGGACGTACGAGCAGTACTTC. Its protein product is CASSLVRRSGRTYEQYF.